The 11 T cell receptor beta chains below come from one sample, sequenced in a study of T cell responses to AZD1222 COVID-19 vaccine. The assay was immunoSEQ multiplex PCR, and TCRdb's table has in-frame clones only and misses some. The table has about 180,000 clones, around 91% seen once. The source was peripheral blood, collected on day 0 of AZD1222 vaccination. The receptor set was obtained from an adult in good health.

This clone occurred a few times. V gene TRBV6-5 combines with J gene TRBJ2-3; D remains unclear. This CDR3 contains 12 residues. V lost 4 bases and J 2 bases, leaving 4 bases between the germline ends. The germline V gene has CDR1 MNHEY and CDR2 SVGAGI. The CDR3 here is CASSLYTDTQYF. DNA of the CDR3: TGTGCCAGCAGTTTGTACACAGATACGCAGTATTTT.

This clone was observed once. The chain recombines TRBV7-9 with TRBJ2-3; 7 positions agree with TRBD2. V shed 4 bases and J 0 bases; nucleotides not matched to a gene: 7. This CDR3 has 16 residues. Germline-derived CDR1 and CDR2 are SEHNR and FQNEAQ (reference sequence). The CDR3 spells CASSSTGGLSTDTQYF. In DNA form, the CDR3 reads TGTGCCAGCAGCTCGACGGGGGGACTTAGCACAGATACGCAGTATTTT.

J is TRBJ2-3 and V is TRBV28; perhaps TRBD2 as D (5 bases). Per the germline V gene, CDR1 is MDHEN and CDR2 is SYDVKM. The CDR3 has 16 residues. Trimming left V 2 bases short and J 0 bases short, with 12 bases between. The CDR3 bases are TGTGCCAGCAGTTTACAGCGGTTGGTAAGCACAGATACGCAGTATTTT. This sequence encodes CASSLQRLVSTDTQYF.

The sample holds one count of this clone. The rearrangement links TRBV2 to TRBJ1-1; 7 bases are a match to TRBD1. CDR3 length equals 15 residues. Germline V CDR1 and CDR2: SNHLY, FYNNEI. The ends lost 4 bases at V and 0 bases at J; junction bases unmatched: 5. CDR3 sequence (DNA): TGTGCCAGCAGTGGACAGGGTGGCTTGAACACTGAAGCTTTCTTT. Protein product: CASSGQGGLNTEAFF.

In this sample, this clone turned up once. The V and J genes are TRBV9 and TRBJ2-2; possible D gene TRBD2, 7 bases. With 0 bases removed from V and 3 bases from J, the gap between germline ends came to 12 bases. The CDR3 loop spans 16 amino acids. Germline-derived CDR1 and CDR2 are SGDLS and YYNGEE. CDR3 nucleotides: TGTGCCAGCAGCGTAGACGGGGGGCTTTACACCGGGGAGCTGTTTTTT. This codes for CASSVDGGLYTGELFF. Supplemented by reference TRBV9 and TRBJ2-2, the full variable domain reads DSGVTQTPKHLITATGQRVTLRCSPRSGDLSVYWYQQSLDQGLQFLIQYYNGEERAKGNILERFSAQQFPDLHSELNLSSLELGDSALYFCASSVDGGLYTGELFFGEGSRLTVL.

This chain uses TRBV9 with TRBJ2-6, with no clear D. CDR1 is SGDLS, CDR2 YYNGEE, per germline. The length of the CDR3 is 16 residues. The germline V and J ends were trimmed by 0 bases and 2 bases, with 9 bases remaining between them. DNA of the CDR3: TGTGCCAGCAGCGTAGTAGGAGCCGCTGGGGCCAACGTCCTGACTTTC. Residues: CASSVVGAAGANVLTF.

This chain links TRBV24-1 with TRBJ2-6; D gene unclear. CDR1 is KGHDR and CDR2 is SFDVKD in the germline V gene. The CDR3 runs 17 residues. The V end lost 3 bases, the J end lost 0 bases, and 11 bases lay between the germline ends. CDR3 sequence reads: CATSDRPLSSGANVLTF. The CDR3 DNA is TGTGCCACCAGTGATCGGCCACTTAGCTCTGGGGCCAACGTCCTGACTTTC.

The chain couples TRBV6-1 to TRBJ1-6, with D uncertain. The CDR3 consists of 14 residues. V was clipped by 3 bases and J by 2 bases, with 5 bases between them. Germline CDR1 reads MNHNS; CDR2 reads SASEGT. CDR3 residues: CASSETPYNSPLHF. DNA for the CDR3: TGTGCCAGCAGTGAGACACCCTATAATTCACCCCTCCACTTT.

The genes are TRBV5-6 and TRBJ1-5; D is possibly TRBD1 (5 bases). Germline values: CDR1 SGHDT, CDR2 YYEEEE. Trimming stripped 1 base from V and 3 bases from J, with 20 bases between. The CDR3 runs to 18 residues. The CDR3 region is CASSLMGRLEGDNQPQHF. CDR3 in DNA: TGTGCCAGCAGCTTGATGGGGCGCTTAGAAGGGGACAATCAGCCCCAGCATTTT.

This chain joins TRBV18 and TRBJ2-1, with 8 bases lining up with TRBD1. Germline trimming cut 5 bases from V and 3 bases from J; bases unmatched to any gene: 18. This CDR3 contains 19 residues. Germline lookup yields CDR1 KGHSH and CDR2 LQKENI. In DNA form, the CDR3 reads TGTGCCAGCTCATCGCAAGGTCAAAGACAGGGGACCGGCTACAATGAGCAGTTCTTC. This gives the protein CASSSQGQRQGTGYNEQFF. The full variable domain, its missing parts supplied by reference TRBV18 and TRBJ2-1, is NAGVMQNPRHLVRRRGQEARLRCSPMKGHSHVYWYRQLPEEGLKFMVYLQKENIIDESGMPKERFSAEFPKEGPSILRIQQVVRGDSAAYFCASSSQGQRQGTGYNEQFFGPGTRLTVL.

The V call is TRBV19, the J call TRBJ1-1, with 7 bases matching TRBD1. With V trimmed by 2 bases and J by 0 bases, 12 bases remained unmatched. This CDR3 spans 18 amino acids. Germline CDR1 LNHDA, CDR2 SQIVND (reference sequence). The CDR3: CASSISTGLAAVNTEAFF. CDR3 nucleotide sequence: TGTGCCAGTAGTATATCGACAGGGTTGGCGGCAGTGAACACTGAAGCTTTCTTT.